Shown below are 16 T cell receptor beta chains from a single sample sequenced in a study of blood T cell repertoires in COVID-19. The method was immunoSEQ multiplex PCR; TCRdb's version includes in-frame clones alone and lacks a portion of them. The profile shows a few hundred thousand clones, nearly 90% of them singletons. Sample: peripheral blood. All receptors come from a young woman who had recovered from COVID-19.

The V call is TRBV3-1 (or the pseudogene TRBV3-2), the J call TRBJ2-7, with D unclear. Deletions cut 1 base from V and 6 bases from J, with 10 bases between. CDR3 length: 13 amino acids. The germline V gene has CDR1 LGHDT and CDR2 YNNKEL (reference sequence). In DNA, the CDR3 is TGTGCCAGCAGCCAAGTAGTTTCGGTCGAGCAGTACTTC. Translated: CASSQVVSVEQYF.

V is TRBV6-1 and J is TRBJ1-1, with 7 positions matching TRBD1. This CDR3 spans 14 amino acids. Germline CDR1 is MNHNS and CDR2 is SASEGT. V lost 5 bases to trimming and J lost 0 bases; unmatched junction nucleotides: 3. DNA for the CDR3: TGTGCCAGCAGTTCCGGGACAGTGAACACTGAAGCTTTCTTT. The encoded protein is CASSSGTVNTEAFF.

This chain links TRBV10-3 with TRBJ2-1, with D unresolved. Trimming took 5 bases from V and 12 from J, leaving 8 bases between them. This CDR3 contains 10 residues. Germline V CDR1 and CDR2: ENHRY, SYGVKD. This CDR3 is CAISRAGQFF. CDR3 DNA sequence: TGTGCCATCAGTCGTGCAGGGCAGTTCTTC.

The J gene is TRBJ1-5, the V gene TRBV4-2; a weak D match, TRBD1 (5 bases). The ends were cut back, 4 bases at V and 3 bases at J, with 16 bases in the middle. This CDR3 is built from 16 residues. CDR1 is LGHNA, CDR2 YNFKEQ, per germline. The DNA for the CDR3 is TGTGCCAGCAGCCTAAATTGGGGCAGGGACAATCAGCCCCAGCATTTT. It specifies CASSLNWGRDNQPQHF.

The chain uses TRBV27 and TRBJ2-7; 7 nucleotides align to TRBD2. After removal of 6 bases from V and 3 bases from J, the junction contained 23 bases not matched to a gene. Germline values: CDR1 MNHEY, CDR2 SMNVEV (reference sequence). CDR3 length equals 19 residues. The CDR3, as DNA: TGTGCCAGCAGGATACGAGCGGGAAGCCTCTCTGGGGCTTTCTACGAGCAGTACTTC. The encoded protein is CASRIRAGSLSGAFYEQYF.

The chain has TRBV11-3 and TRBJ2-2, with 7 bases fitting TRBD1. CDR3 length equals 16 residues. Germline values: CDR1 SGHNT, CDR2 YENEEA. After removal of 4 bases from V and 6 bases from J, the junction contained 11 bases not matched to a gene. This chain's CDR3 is CASSSRQGVRAGELFF. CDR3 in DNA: TGTGCCAGCAGCTCCCGACAGGGTGTGAGGGCCGGGGAGCTGTTTTTT.

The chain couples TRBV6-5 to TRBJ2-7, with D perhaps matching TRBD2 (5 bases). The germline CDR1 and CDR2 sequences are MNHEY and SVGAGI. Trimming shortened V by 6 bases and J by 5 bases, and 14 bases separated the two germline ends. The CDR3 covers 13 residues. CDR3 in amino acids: CASRRREGHEQYF. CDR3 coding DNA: TGTGCCAGCAGACGTAGAGAGGGTCACGAGCAGTACTTC.

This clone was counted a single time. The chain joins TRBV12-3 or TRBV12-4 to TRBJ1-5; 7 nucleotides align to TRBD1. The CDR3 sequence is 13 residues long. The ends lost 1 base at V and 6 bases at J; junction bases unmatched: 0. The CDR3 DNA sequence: TGTGCCAGCAGTTTAGGACAGGGTCAGCCCCAGCATTTT. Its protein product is CASSLGQGQPQHF.

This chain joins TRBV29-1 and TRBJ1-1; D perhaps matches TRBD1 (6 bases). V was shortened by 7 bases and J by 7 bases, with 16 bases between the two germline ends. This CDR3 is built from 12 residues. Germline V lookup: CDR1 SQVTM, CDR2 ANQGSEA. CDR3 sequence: CSANRDTDEAFF. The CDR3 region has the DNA TGCAGCGCAAACCGGGACACCGATGAAGCTTTCTTT.

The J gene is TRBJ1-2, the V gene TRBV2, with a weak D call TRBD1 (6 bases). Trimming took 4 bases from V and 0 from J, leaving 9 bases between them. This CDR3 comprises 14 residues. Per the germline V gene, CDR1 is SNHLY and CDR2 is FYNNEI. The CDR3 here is CASSGDTSNYGYTF. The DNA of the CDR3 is TGTGCCAGCAGTGGGGACACATCTAACTATGGCTACACCTTC.

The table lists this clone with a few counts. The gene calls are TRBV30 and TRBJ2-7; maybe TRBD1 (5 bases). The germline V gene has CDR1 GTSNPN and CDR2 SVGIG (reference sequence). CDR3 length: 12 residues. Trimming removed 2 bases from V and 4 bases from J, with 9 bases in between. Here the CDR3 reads CAWSKRQYEQYF. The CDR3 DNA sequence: TGTGCCTGGAGTAAGAGACAGTACGAGCAGTACTTC.

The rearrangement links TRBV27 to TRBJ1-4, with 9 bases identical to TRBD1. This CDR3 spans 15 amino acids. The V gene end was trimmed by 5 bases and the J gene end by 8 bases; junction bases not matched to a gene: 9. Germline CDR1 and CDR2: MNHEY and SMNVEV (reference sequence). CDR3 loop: CASSSLQGALEKLFF. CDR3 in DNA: TGTGCCAGCAGTAGTCTACAGGGGGCTCTAGAAAAACTGTTTTTT.

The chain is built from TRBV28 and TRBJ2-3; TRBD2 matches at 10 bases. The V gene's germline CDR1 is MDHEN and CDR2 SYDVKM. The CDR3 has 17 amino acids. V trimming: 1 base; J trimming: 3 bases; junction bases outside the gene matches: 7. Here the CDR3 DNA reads TGTGCCAGCAGTTTATTCCCTACTAGCGGGAAGACAGATACGCAGTATTTT. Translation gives CASSLFPTSGKTDTQYF.

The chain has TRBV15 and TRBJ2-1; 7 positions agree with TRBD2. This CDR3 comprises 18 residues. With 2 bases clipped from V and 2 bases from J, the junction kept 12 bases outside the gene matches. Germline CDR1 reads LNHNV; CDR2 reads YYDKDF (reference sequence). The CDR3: CATSRSLPAGDTYNEQFF. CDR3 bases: TGTGCCACCAGCAGATCCTTGCCTGCGGGAGACACCTACAATGAGCAGTTCTTC.

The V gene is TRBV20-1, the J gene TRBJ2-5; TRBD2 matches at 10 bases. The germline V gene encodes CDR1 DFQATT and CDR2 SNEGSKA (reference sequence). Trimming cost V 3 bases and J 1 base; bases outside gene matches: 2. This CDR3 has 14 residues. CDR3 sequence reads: CSASRTSGQETQYF. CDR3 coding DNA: TGCAGTGCTAGTAGGACTAGCGGCCAAGAGACCCAGTACTTC.

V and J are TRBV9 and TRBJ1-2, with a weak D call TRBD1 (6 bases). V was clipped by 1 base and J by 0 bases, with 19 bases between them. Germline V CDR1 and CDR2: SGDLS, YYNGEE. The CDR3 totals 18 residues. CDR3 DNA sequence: TGTGCCAGCAGCGTAAACCCGGAACAGGGAACAGCTAACTATGGCTACACCTTC. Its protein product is CASSVNPEQGTANYGYTF. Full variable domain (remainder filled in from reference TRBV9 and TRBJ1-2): DSGVTQTPKHLITATGQRVTLRCSPRSGDLSVYWYQQSLDQGLQFLIQYYNGEERAKGNILERFSAQQFPDLHSELNLSSLELGDSALYFCASSVNPEQGTANYGYTFGSGTRLTVV.